The table lists the clone carrying this T cell receptor beta chain with a few counts. As yet, its antigen is unknown. Germline trimming cut 5 bases from V and 4 bases from J; bases unmatched to any gene: 11. The CDR3 is 16 amino acids. CDR1 is LNHDA and CDR2 is SQIVND in the germline V gene (reference sequence). 13 Jbeta primers and 60 Vbeta primers were used for the PCR. Clones were read by immunoSEQ multiplex PCR, and TCRdb kept only the in-frame ones, dropping some. The top ten hold 0.63% of the sample, which has fewer than 250,000 clones, around 80% seen once. The data stem from a study of cytomegalovirus exposure and HLA in healthy donors. At the level of the study: Earlier, 100 million to 120 million unique TCR beta sequences were recovered from about 179 million T cells by an analysis.

The study's findings and limits: Sequences of the TCR beta chain were said to predict the HLA-A and HLA-B alleles of most subjects accurately. Likely technical artifact: a cluster of highly shared sequence variants.

Input material: PBMCs. The V and J genes are TRBV19 and TRBJ1-2, with TRBD1 identical over 9 bases. The TCR sequence derives from a man younger than 35 in good health and CMV-seronegative. CDR3 sequence (DNA): TGTGCCAGTAGTGAGATAGGGGACAGGGCCAGCTATGGCTACACCTTC. Translation: CASSEIGDRASYGYTF.